A selection of T cell receptor beta chains follows, all from one sample in a study of neurological immune-mediated disorders. TCRdb redid the calling of the 5' RACE reads with MiXCR, one entry per CDR3 protein. Of 15,000 to 20,000 distinct CDR3 sequences detected, under 35% appear once; the ten largest clones hold 25% to 35%. The sample taken for sequencing was PBMCs. Receptors originate from a man aged 50 or older with HTLV-1-associated myelopathy (HAM/TSP). The CDR3 runs from the conserved cysteine through the conserved F or W.

CDR3 protein: CASSLAGDRGGYTF
V gene: TRBV7-2
J gene: TRBJ1-2

CDR3 protein: CASSLRFTGELFF
V gene: TRBV5-5
J gene: TRBJ2-2

CDR3 protein: CASTRGGNYNEQFF
V gene: TRBV7-2
J gene: TRBJ2-1

CDR3 protein: CASSLAAGRYEQYF
V gene: TRBV7-2
J gene: TRBJ2-7

CDR3 protein: CASSIGSGQGGTEAFF
V gene: TRBV7-8
J gene: TRBJ1-1

CDR3 protein: CASTPGGAGGAFF
V gene: TRBV12-3/TRBV12-4
J gene: TRBJ1-1

CDR3 protein: CASSLGLAGGQNEQFF
V gene: TRBV5-1
J gene: TRBJ2-1

CDR3 protein: CSAKGTPTFNEQFF
V gene: TRBV20-1
J gene: TRBJ2-1

CDR3 protein: CASTRGQGDGTEAFF
V gene: TRBV6-5
J gene: TRBJ1-1

CDR3 protein: CASGTQAGPQHF
V gene: TRBV12-3/TRBV12-4
J gene: TRBJ1-5